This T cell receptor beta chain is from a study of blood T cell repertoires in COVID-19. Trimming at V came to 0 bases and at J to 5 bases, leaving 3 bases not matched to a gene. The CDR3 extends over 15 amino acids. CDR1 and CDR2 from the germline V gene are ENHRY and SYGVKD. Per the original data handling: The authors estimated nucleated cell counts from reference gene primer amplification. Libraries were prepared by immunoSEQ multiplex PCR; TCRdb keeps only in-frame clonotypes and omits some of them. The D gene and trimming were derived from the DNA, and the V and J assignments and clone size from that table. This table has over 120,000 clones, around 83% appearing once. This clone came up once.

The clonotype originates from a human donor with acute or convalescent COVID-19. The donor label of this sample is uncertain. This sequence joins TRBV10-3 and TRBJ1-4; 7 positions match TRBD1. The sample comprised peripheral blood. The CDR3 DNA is TGTGCCATCAGTGAGTCTAAGGGACAGAATGAAAAACTGTTTTTT. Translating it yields CAISESKGQNEKLFF.